The 19 T cell receptor beta chains in this list originate from one sample, sequenced in a study of blood T cell repertoires in COVID-19. Profiled with immunoSEQ multiplex PCR; TCRdb holds only in-frame clones, not every one. This sample yields a few hundred thousand clones, of which 87% are seen a single time; 9% to 12% belongs to the top ten. Sequences were obtained from PBMCs or T cells enriched from blood (not recorded which). Receptors originate from a man aged 18 to 30 with acute COVID-19.

The V and J genes are TRBV9 and TRBJ1-4; D is unresolved. The CDR3 extends over 14 amino acids. The germline V gene has CDR1 SGDLS and CDR2 YYNGEE. Trimming removed 0 bases from V and 8 bases from J, with 11 bases in between. The CDR3 here is CASSVATGREKLFF. The CDR3 coding sequence is TGTGCCAGCAGCGTAGCTACTGGGAGGGAAAAACTGTTTTTT.

The V and J genes are TRBV6-1 and TRBJ2-1, with TRBD2 matching 7 bases. Looked up from germline, CDR1 is MNHNS and CDR2 is SASEGT. V dropped 2 bases and J dropped 8; count of bases not matched to a gene: 9. The CDR3 sequence is 15 residues long. In DNA form, the CDR3 reads TGTGCCAGCAGTGAAACTAGCGATGGTTGGTATGAGCAGTTCTTC. Its protein product is CASSETSDGWYEQFF.

V and J are TRBV3-1 (or the pseudogene TRBV3-2) and TRBJ2-7, with D possibly matching TRBD1 (6 bases). CDR1 LGHDT and CDR2 YNNKEL come from the germline V gene (reference sequence). Trimming pared 8 bases from V and 4 bases from J, leaving 18 bases between. The CDR3 length is 14 residues. The CDR3 sequence: CASGTGIEVYEQYF. CDR3 bases: TGTGCCAGCGGTACAGGGATCGAGGTTTACGAGCAGTACTTC.

The chain carries TRBV13 and TRBJ1-2; a weak D match, TRBD1 (5 bases). Trimming removed 4 bases at V and 4 bases at J, with 16 bases between. The CDR3 consists of 15 residues. CDR1 and CDR2 (germline): PRHDT, FYEKMQ (reference sequence). CDR3 in amino acids: CASSSTEAQAYGYTF. CDR3 nucleotide sequence: TGTGCCAGCAGCTCGACAGAGGCCCAGGCCTATGGCTACACCTTC.

This chain connects TRBV5-6 to TRBJ2-7; tentative D call: TRBD1 (6 bases). Germline values: CDR1 SGHDT, CDR2 YYEEEE. With 1 base removed from V and 0 bases from J, the gap between germline ends came to 20 bases. The CDR3 runs 18 residues. The CDR3 bases are TGTGCCAGCAGCTTGAGCCTCAATGGCAGGGGTTTCTCCTACGAGCAGTACTTC. It specifies CASSLSLNGRGFSYEQYF.

On this clone itself: This CDR3 is also generated by other DNA sequences in the sample. In DNA, the CDR3 is TGCGCCAGCAGTCTGGGGGGGACTAATGAAAAACTGTTTTTT. This gives the protein CASSLGGTNEKLFF. The chain uses TRBV5-1 and TRBJ1-4, with a tentative D call TRBD1 (5 bases). Germline V gives CDR1 SGHRS, CDR2 YFSETQ. Trimming shortened V by 5 bases and J by 2 bases, and 10 bases separated the two germline ends. The CDR3 covers 14 residues.

The rearrangement uses TRBV19 and TRBJ1-4; TRBD1 is a possible D gene (6 bases). Trimming removed 5 bases from V and 8 bases from J, with 18 bases in between. Germline V gives CDR1 LNHDA, CDR2 SQIVND (reference sequence). This CDR3 is built from 15 residues. The CDR3 here is CASSPSVQGKEKLFF. The DNA of the CDR3 is TGTGCCAGTAGTCCCAGTGTACAGGGAAAGGAAAAACTGTTTTTT.

The chain uses TRBV19 and TRBJ1-5; no reliable D call. The germline gives CDR1 LNHDA, CDR2 SQIVND (reference sequence). Between the trimmed V and J ends, which lost 4 bases and 5 bases, there was a span of 9 bases. The CDR3 consists of 13 residues. Written as DNA, the CDR3 is TGTGCCAGTAGTACAGACTTGTATCAGCCCCAGCATTTT. Translating it yields CASSTDLYQPQHF.

The chain joins TRBV5-1 to TRBJ1-2; TRBD1 is a possible D gene (5 bases). The CDR3 is 14 amino acids. Looked up from germline, CDR1 is SGHRS and CDR2 is YFSETQ. V was trimmed by 0 bases and J by 6 bases, leaving 12 bases between them. The chain's CDR3 is CASSLAVGGNGYTF. Written as DNA, the CDR3 is TGCGCCAGCAGCTTGGCCGTTGGGGGGAATGGCTACACCTTC. Full variable domain (rest looked up from reference TRBV5-1 and TRBJ1-2): KAGVTQTPRYLIKTRGQQVTLSCSPISGHRSVSWYQQTPGQGLQFLFEYFSETQRNKGNFPGRFSGRQFSNSRSEMNVSTLELGDSALYLCASSLAVGGNGYTFGSGTRLTVV.

This clone was seen just once. This rearrangement joins TRBV11-2 to TRBJ1-4, with D perhaps TRBD1 (6 bases). Germline V gene data show CDR1 as SGHAT and CDR2 as FQNNGV. V was trimmed by 1 base and J by 6 bases, leaving 21 bases between them. The CDR3 extends over 18 amino acids. For the CDR3, the DNA is TGTGCCAGCAGCTTAGCTAAGGGGGTGGGGAAGACGTATGAAAAACTGTTTTTT. Amino acids: CASSLAKGVGKTYEKLFF.

The chain combines TRBV28 with TRBJ1-2; 10 bases are shared with TRBD1. From germline, CDR1 is MDHEN and CDR2 SYDVKM. This CDR3 comprises 14 residues. J was trimmed by 4 bases and V by 6 bases; bases with no gene match: 5. CDR3 region: CASRPGTGVYGYTF. The CDR3 nucleotides read TGTGCCAGCAGGCCAGGGACAGGGGTCTATGGCTACACCTTC.

V usage is TRBV29-1 and J usage is TRBJ2-7; 10 positions match TRBD1. V trimming: 4 bases; J trimming: 4 bases; junction bases outside the gene matches: 7. CDR3 length: 14 residues. The germline V gene encodes CDR1 SQVTM and CDR2 ANQGSEA. The CDR3 reads CSVGAGTGVYEQYF. CDR3 nucleotide sequence: TGCAGCGTTGGGGCCGGGACAGGGGTTTACGAGCAGTACTTC.

This chain uses TRBV9 with TRBJ1-1, with D hard to call. Germline V gives CDR1 SGDLS, CDR2 YYNGEE. CDR3 size: 15 residues. Trimming cost V 2 bases and J 0 bases, with 11 bases left between them. The CDR3 bases are TGTGCCAGCAGCGTGGAGGGCAGTTTGAACACTGAAGCTTTCTTT. Encoded protein: CASSVEGSLNTEAFF.

V is TRBV11-1 and J is TRBJ2-7, with a tentative D call TRBD1 (6 bases). The CDR3 consists of 14 residues. The V and J ends lost 6 bases and 4 bases respectively, with 16 bases between them. In germline, CDR1 is SGHAT, CDR2 FQDESV (reference sequence). The CDR3 is CASSSGQGLYEQYF. The CDR3 DNA sequence: TGTGCCAGCAGTTCGGGGCAGGGGTTATACGAGCAGTACTTC.

The gene calls are TRBV7-2 and TRBJ2-5; no clear D gene. The V end lost 3 bases, the J end lost 1 base, and 9 bases lay between the germline ends. In germline, CDR1 is SGHTA, CDR2 FQGNSA. CDR3 length: 14 residues. DNA for the CDR3: TGTGCCAGCAGCTTTTTGAGTACCCAAGAGACCCAGTACTTC. As protein: CASSFLSTQETQYF.

The CDR3 loop reads CASSLEEGSYEQYF. The CDR3 DNA reads as TGTGCCAGCAGCTTAGAAGAGGGTTCCTACGAGCAGTACTTC. The chain joins TRBV11-2 to TRBJ2-7, with D maybe TRBD2 (5 bases). With 0 bases removed from V and 1 base from J, the gap between germline ends came to 7 bases. The CDR3 is 14 residues long. Germline V gene data show CDR1 as SGHAT and CDR2 as FQNNGV.

The rearrangement links TRBV5-4 to TRBJ2-1; TRBD2 matches 12 bases. The CDR3 is made up of 16 amino acids. CDR1 is SGHNT, CDR2 YYREEE, per germline (reference sequence). The trim removed 4 bases at V and 5 bases at J, leaving 7 bases unmatched. CDR3 nucleotides: TGTGCCAGCAGCCACCTAGCGGGAGGGCCCGACAATGAGCAGTTCTTC. Translation gives CASSHLAGGPDNEQFF.

This clone has at least ten counts. The V call is TRBV6-1, the J call TRBJ2-1; 9 nucleotides align to TRBD2. The CDR3 totals 15 residues. Trimming removed 1 base from V and 12 bases from J; junction bases left unmatched: 10. Germline V gene sequence: CDR1 MNHNS, CDR2 SASEGT. The CDR3 spells CASSEEAGGSLWQFF. CDR3 nucleotides: TGTGCCAGCAGTGAAGAAGCGGGAGGTAGCCTCTGGCAGTTCTTC.

The chain employs TRBV12-3 or TRBV12-4 and TRBJ1-1, with unresolved D. This CDR3 contains 13 residues. The V gene lost 1 base and the J gene lost 5 bases, with 8 bases spanning the gap. The CDR3 DNA reads TGTGCCAGCAGTTTAGTCATAACTACTGAAGCTTTCTTT. This sequence encodes CASSLVITTEAFF.